The source of this T cell receptor beta chain is a study of T cells in tuberculosis. TCRdb's copy holds only in-frame clones and misses some; the assay was immunoSEQ multiplex PCR. The data contain just under 45,000 clones, around 94% of them singletons. This CDR3 region has 12 residues. This TCR was sampled from a donor aged 10 to 29 with latent tuberculosis or without tuberculosis infection. Some clones in this sample may be carry-over from other donors' samples. Input material: PBMCs. The V and J genes are TRBV21-1 and TRBJ2-1; the table's D call, TRBD2, has no DNA check behind it. TRBV21-1 is a documented pseudogene. The CDR3 sequence is CATVYRYNEQFF. Here the CDR3 DNA reads TGTGCCACCGTATACCGGTACAATGAGCAGTTCTTC.